These 10 T cell receptor beta chains were all obtained from the same sample, sequenced in a study of blood T cells in healthy people across ages. The second PCR ran about 6 to 12 cycles with a sample-barcoded 5' primer and J-beta primers. From the 5' RACE reads, TCRdb called clonotypes with MiXCR, one entry per CDR3 protein. The sample gives roughly 2 million distinct CDR3 sequences, around 50% of which show up once; 2.1% is in the top ten. Specimen: blood. The receptors here all came from a woman aged 40 to 50 in good health.

The CDR3 bases are TGTGCCAGCAGTAGACTAGCGGGGACTAGCACAGATACGCAGTATTTT. This translates into CASSRLAGTSTDTQYF. The chain combines TRBV12-3 or TRBV12-4 with TRBJ2-3; 11 nucleotides line up with TRBD2. The CDR3 covers 16 residues. Trimming took 5 bases from V and 0 from J; bases not matched to a gene: 4.

The chain has TRBV2 and TRBJ2-3, with 7 bases matching TRBD2. The trim removed 5 bases at V and 3 bases at J, leaving 8 bases unmatched. The CDR3 spans 15 residues. The V gene's germline CDR1 is SNHLY and CDR2 FYNNEI. CDR3 amino acids: CASSWSGVSTDTQYF. The CDR3 DNA sequence: TGTGCCAGCAGTTGGAGCGGGGTGTCTACAGATACGCAGTATTTT. Full variable domain (remainder filled in from reference TRBV2 and TRBJ2-3): EPEVTQTPSHQVTQMGQEVILRCVPISNHLYFYWYRQILGQKVEFLVSFYNNEISEKSEIFDDQFSVERPDGSNFTLKIRSTKLEDSAMYFCASSWSGVSTDTQYFGPGTRLTVL.

This chain uses TRBV5-1 with TRBJ2-5; 7 nucleotides match TRBD1. Gene TRBJ2-7 matches the end of the DNA better, so the J call may be wrong. This CDR3 is built from 15 residues. CDR1 SGHRS and CDR2 YFSETQ come from the germline V gene. CDR3 region: CASSLRTGDPYEQYF. For the CDR3, the DNA is TGCGCCAGCAGTTTAAGAACAGGGGACCCCTACGAGCAGTACTTC.

The chain has TRBV4-3 and TRBJ1-5, with 7 bases identical to TRBD1. CDR1 and CDR2 (germline): LGHNA, YSLEER. The CDR3 runs to 14 residues. With V trimmed by 5 bases and J by 5 bases, 6 bases remained unmatched. Written as DNA, the CDR3 is TGCGCCAGCAGCGACGACAGGGACTATCAGCCCCAGCATTTT. It yields the protein CASSDDRDYQPQHF.

The chain couples TRBV20-1 to TRBJ1-5; D is unclear. Germline V gives CDR1 DFQATT, CDR2 SNEGSKA (reference sequence). Trimming took 6 bases from V and 3 from J, leaving 21 bases between them. The CDR3 sequence is 16 residues long. The CDR3 DNA reads TGCAGTGCATCTCCCTACCGGGTCTCCCCCAATCAGCCCCAGCATTTT. This codes for CSASPYRVSPNQPQHF.

In this sample, this clonotype turned up a few times. This chain links TRBV12-3 or TRBV12-4 with TRBJ1-5; 7 nucleotides align to TRBD1. This CDR3 is built from 15 residues. V shed 6 bases, J shed 2 bases, and the junction held 7 bases outside the gene matches. CDR3 DNA sequence: TGTGCCAGCAGCCTAGACAGGGCGGGCAATCAGCCCCAGCATTTT. Protein: CASSLDRAGNQPQHF.

This chain links TRBV29-1 with TRBJ1-1; D is possibly TRBD1 (6 bases). Germline V gene lookup returns CDR1 SQVTM and CDR2 ANQGSEA. The CDR3 spans 13 residues. V shed 8 bases and J shed 8 bases, with 21 bases lying between them. The CDR3, as DNA: TGCAGCTCCCTGGGGCAGGGGTTCACGGAAGCTTTCTTT. This sequence encodes CSSLGQGFTEAFF.

In this sample, this clonotype turned up a few times. This chain connects TRBV7-2 to TRBJ2-3; D might be TRBD1 or TRBD2, each matching 6 bases. Germline CDR1 is SGHTA and CDR2 is FQGNSA. CDR3 length equals 15 residues. Trimming pared 2 bases from V and 2 bases from J, leaving 11 bases between. The CDR3 DNA reads as TGTGCCAGCAGCTTATTGGGGGGCCCCACAGATACGCAGTATTTT. Translation: CASSLLGGPTDTQYF.

Only a few counts were recorded for this clonotype. The chain joins TRBV20-1 to TRBJ2-5; 9 nucleotides agree with TRBD1. With 1 base clipped from V and 1 base from J, the junction kept 7 bases outside the gene matches. The CDR3 totals 16 residues. The germline CDR1 and CDR2 sequences are DFQATT and SNEGSKA (reference sequence). For the CDR3, the DNA is TGCAGTGCTAGAGCCCCCGGGACAGGGTTCCAAGAGACCCAGTACTTC. Protein: CSARAPGTGFQETQYF.

The rearrangement joins TRBV21-1 to TRBJ2-7; the table's TRBD1 call for D was not verified on the DNA. TRBV21-1 is a documented pseudogene. CDR3 length: 16 residues. CDR3: CASSKAEGPPSYEQYF. For the CDR3, the DNA is TGTGCCAGCAGCAAAGCGGAGGGGCCCCCCTCCTACGAGCAGTACTTC.